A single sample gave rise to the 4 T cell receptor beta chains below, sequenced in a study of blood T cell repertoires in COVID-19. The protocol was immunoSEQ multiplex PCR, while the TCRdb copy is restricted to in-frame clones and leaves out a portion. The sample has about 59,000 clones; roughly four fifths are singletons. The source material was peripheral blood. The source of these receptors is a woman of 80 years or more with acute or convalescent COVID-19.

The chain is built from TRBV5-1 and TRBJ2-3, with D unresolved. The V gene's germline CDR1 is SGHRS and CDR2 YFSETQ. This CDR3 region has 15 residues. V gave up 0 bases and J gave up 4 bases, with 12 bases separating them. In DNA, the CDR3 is TGCGCCAGCAGCTTGGGCCTCCCTCGCGCAGATACGCAGTATTTT. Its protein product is CASSLGLPRADTQYF.

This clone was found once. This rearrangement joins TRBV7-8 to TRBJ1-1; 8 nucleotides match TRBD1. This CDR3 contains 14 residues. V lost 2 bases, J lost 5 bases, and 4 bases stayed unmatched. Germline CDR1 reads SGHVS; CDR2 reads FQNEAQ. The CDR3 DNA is TGTGCCAGCAGCTTAAACAGGGGGGAAACTGAAGCTTTCTTT. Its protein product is CASSLNRGETEAFF. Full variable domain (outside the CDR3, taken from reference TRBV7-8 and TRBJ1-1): GAGVSQSPRYKVAKRGQDVALRCDPISGHVSLFWYQQALGQGPEFLTYFQNEAQLDKSGLPSDRFFAERPEGSVSTLKIQRTQQEDSAVYLCASSLNRGETEAFFGQGTRLTVV.

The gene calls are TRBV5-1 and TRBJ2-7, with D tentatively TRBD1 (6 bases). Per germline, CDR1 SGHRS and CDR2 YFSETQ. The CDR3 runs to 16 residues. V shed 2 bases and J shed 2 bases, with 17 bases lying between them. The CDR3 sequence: CASSFTGTGKAYEQYF. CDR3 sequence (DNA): TGCGCCAGCAGCTTTACCGGAACAGGGAAAGCCTACGAGCAGTACTTC.

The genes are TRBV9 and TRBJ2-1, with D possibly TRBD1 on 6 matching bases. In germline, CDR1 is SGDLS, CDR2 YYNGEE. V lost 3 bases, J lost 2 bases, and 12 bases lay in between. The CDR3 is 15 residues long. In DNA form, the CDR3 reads TGTGCCAGCAGCGCCACCGGGACAACCTACAATGAGCAGTTCTTC. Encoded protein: CASSATGTTYNEQFF.